The TCR beta chain described here comes from a study of CXCR3-negative and CXCR3-positive naive CD8 T cells. Turning to the study itself: Sequencing brought in approximately 140 million TRB reads altogether, and each library got about 1.5 +/- 0.3 million. The study's findings and limits: Expression of CXCR3 was partially reduced after cryopreservation, and fresh PBMCs were used in most assays. For naive cells, CXCR3-negative and CXCR3-positive subsets had similar TRBV-TRBJ usage; for memory cells, usage differed.

Libraries of TRB cDNA were made by 5' RACE and carried UMIs. After re-calling the 5' RACE reads, TCRdb lists one entry per CDR3 protein, DNA absent. The sample totals more than 45,000 distinct CDR3 sequences. In germline, CDR1 is SGHTA, CDR2 FQGNSA. The CDR3 runs to 16 residues. About this clonotype itself: The antigen is unknown.

The sequence was obtained from a human donor in good health. Some clones in this sample may be carry-over from other donors' samples. The chain joins TRBV7-2 to TRBJ2-3; the TCRdb call, TRBD1, lacks DNA for checking. The sequenced sample consisted of memory CD8+ T cells from blood. The CDR3 sequence is CASSLLPGRSTDTQYF. The entire variable domain, with the rest obtained from reference TRBV7-2 and TRBJ2-3, is as follows: GAGVSQSPSNKVTEKGKDVELRCDPISGHTALYWYRQSLGQGLEFLIYFQGNSAPDKSGLPSDRFSAERTGGSVSTLTIQRTQQEDSAVYLCASSLLPGRSTDTQYFGPGTRLTVL.